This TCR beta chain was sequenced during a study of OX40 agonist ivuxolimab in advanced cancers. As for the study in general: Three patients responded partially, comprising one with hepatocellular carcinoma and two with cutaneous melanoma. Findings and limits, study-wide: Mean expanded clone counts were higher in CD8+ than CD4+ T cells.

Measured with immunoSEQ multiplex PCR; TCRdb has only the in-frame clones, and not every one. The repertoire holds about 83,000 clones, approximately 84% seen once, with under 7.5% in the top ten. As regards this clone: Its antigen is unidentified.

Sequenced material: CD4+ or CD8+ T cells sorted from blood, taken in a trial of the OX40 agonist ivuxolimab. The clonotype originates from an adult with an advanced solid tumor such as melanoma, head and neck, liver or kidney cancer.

The CDR3 DNA follows: TGTGCCAGCAACATCATTGGGACAGGCCCTAATGAAAAACTGTTTTTT. It is translated as CASNIIGTGPNEKLFF. The chain uses TRBV2 and TRBJ1-4; 8 bases fit TRBD1. V trimming: 7 bases; J trimming: 3 bases; junction bases outside the gene matches: 10. The germline V gene has CDR1 SNHLY and CDR2 FYNNEI. The CDR3 loop spans 16 amino acids.